This entry lists 31 T cell receptor beta chains sequenced from one sample in a study of Ad26.COV2.S vaccination and SARS-CoV-2 variants. This table comes from immunoSEQ multiplex PCR, and its TCRdb copy is limited to in-frame clones, with some not included. The sample comprises a few hundred thousand clones, around 86% of which are singletons, and 3.4% rests with the top ten. Sample treatment: around 19 received Ad26.COV2.S at low or high dose, single or two shots; about five received placebo; per-sample allocation not given. The samples date from day 63 after the first vaccine or placebo injection. The specimen was peripheral blood, collected in a trial of Ad26.COV2.S vaccine versus placebo. The source of these receptors is a person aged 18-60 years who received the Ad26.COV2.S COVID-19 vaccine or a placebo.

This chain's CDR3 is CASSSRTGNTDTQYF. The CDR3, as DNA: TGTGCCAGCAGCTCAAGGACAGGGAACACAGATACGCAGTATTTT. This chain joins TRBV7-2 and TRBJ2-3; 8 nucleotides line up with TRBD1. The CDR3 has 15 amino acids. Germline V CDR1 and CDR2: SGHTA, FQGNSA. The J segment lost 2 bases and the V segment lost 4 bases, leaving 5 bases of the junction unmatched.

This chain joins TRBV5-4 and TRBJ2-4; D unclear. V lost 3 bases, J lost 4 bases, and 23 bases lay in between. Germline V gene data show CDR1 as SGHNT and CDR2 as YYREEE (reference sequence). This CDR3 is built from 18 residues. CDR3 bases: TGTGCCAGCAGCTCCAAAACCCAAGGCGGATACCTTAAAAACATTCAGTACTTC. Translated: CASSSKTQGGYLKNIQYF.

V gene TRBV5-6 combines with J gene TRBJ1-3; TRBD1 agrees at 10 bases. Per the germline V gene, CDR1 is SGHDT and CDR2 is YYEEEE. V shed 4 bases, J shed 0 bases, and the junction held 7 bases outside the gene matches. The CDR3 loop spans 17 amino acids. For the CDR3, the DNA is TGTGCCAGCAGCACAGACAGGGGGCCCTACTCTGGAAACACCATATATTTT. It translates to CASSTDRGPYSGNTIYF.

The chain combines TRBV20-1 with TRBJ2-7; a weak D match, TRBD2 (5 bases). V was cut by 6 bases and J by 6 bases, with 12 bases left in between. Germline V gives CDR1 DFQATT, CDR2 SNEGSKA (reference sequence). The CDR3 length is 11 residues. The CDR3 DNA follows: TGCAGTGCCGAACGGGGTTCCGAGCAGTACTTC. This translates into CSAERGSEQYF.

CDR3 sequence (DNA): TGTGCCAGCAGCTTAGGTGGGGGAAGGTCCTACGAGCAGTACTTC. This translates into CASSLGGGRSYEQYF. The rearrangement uses TRBV11-2 and TRBJ2-7; D possibly matches TRBD1 or TRBD2 (5 bases each). Germline V gene sequence: CDR1 SGHAT, CDR2 FQNNGV. The V and J ends lost 1 base and 1 base respectively, with 11 bases between them. The CDR3 contains 15 residues. The full variable domain, with the rest looked up from reference TRBV11-2 and TRBJ2-7, is EAGVAQSPRYKIIEKRQSVAFWCNPISGHATLYWYQQILGQGPKLLIQFQNNGVVDDSQLPKDRFSAERLKGVDSTLKIQPAKLEDSAVYLCASSLGGGRSYEQYFGPGTRLTVT.

This chain uses TRBV7-9 with TRBJ1-3; D uncertain. Trimming shortened V by 1 base and J by 0 bases, and 7 bases separated the two germline ends. Germline loops: CDR1 SEHNR, CDR2 FQNEAQ (reference sequence). The CDR3 loop spans 15 amino acids. The CDR3 sequence: CASSLDRSSGNTIYF. CDR3 DNA sequence: TGTGCCAGCAGCTTAGACCGGAGCTCTGGAAACACCATATATTTT.

Only one count was recorded for this clone. The chain is built from TRBV7-6 and TRBJ2-7; D not resolved. The CDR3 has 15 residues. Trimming pared 7 bases from V and 3 bases from J, leaving 19 bases between. Germline V gene lookup returns CDR1 SGHVS and CDR2 FNYEAQ. CDR3 region: CASTLGLGADYEQYF. CDR3 coding DNA: TGTGCCAGCACCTTGGGTTTGGGCGCCGACTACGAGCAGTACTTC.

This chain connects TRBV5-1 to TRBJ1-1; possibly TRBD1 for D (5 bases). Looked up from germline, CDR1 is SGHRS and CDR2 is YFSETQ. V was shortened by 2 bases and J by 1 base, with 9 bases between the two germline ends. The CDR3 length is 14 residues. The CDR3 reads CASSLPGGNTEAFF. For the CDR3, the DNA is TGCGCCAGCAGCTTACCGGGGGGGAACACTGAAGCTTTCTTT. The full variable domain, completed using reference TRBV5-1 and TRBJ1-1, is KAGVTQTPRYLIKTRGQQVTLSCSPISGHRSVSWYQQTPGQGLQFLFEYFSETQRNKGNFPGRFSGRQFSNSRSEMNVSTLELGDSALYLCASSLPGGNTEAFFGQGTRLTVV.

V and J are TRBV5-5 and TRBJ1-4; 8 bases line up with TRBD1. After removal of 4 bases from V and 0 bases from J, the junction contained 2 bases not matched to a gene. CDR3 length: 15 residues. Germline lookup yields CDR1 SGHKS and CDR2 YYEKEE (reference sequence). CDR3 residues: CASSPTGATNEKLFF. CDR3 in DNA: TGTGCCAGCAGCCCGACAGGGGCAACTAATGAAAAACTGTTTTTT.

This rearrangement joins TRBV6-2 or TRBV6-3 to TRBJ1-4; D is undetermined. The CDR3 runs to 14 residues. The ends were cut back, 0 bases at V and 0 bases at J, with 2 bases in the middle. CDR1 and CDR2 (germline): MNHEY, SVGEGT. The CDR3 reads CASSYSTTNEKLFF. The CDR3 region has the DNA TGTGCCAGCAGTTACTCGACAACTAATGAAAAACTGTTTTTT.

The chain is built from TRBV19 and TRBJ2-7; TRBD2 matches 10 bases. The CDR3 is made up of 15 amino acids. Germline trimming cut 5 bases from V and 0 bases from J; bases unmatched to any gene: 4. Per the germline V gene, CDR1 is LNHDA and CDR2 is SQIVND (reference sequence). DNA for the CDR3: TGTGCCAGTAGTGGGAGGACTAGCGGCTCCTACGAGCAGTACTTC. Protein sequence: CASSGRTSGSYEQYF.

The chain is built from TRBV9 and TRBJ2-7; 8 bases map to TRBD2. The CDR3 covers 15 residues. In germline, CDR1 is SGDLS, CDR2 YYNGEE. Germline trimming cut 4 bases from V and 3 bases from J; bases unmatched to any gene: 9. CDR3 sequence (DNA): TGTGCCAGCAGCCCCTCCGCGGGGGGAGGCTACGAGCAGTACTTC. This translates into CASSPSAGGGYEQYF.

Concerning this clone: Other DNA variants within this sample encode the same CDR3. This rearrangement joins TRBV27 to TRBJ1-6, with unresolved D. The CDR3 has 16 residues. V shed 3 bases and J shed 0 bases, with 9 bases lying between them. Germline V gene sequence: CDR1 MNHEY, CDR2 SMNVEV (reference sequence). The CDR3 loop reads CASSFGQSSYNSPLHF. The CDR3 DNA follows: TGTGCCAGCAGTTTTGGTCAGAGCTCCTATAATTCACCCCTCCACTTT.

Points on this clone: Other DNA sequences from this sample encode an identical CDR3 as well. The chain has TRBV20-1 and TRBJ2-5; D remains ambiguous. The CDR3 covers 10 residues. Germline V CDR1 and CDR2: DFQATT, SNEGSKA (reference sequence). The ends were cut back, 1 base at V and 4 bases at J, with 1 base in the middle. Here the CDR3 DNA reads TGCAGTGCTAGAGGAGAGACCCAGTACTTC. Encoded protein: CSARGETQYF.

The count of this clone is one. The chain employs TRBV30 and TRBJ2-2, with 8 bases lining up with TRBD2. The CDR3 is made up of 14 amino acids. The ends lost 1 base at V and 4 bases at J; junction bases unmatched: 2. Germline-derived CDR1 and CDR2 are GTSNPN and SVGIG (reference sequence). The CDR3 sequence: CAWSAGGRTGELFF. CDR3 sequence (DNA): TGTGCCTGGAGTGCGGGGGGGCGCACCGGGGAGCTGTTTTTT.

The chain links TRBV9 to TRBJ1-4, with a possible D match to TRBD1 (5 bases). The V gene lost 0 bases and the J gene lost 8 bases, with 17 bases spanning the gap. Germline CDR1 reads SGDLS; CDR2 reads YYNGEE. The CDR3 extends over 16 amino acids. The CDR3 reads CASSVGDRDRYEKLFF. Written as DNA, the CDR3 is TGTGCCAGCAGCGTAGGAGATAGGGACCGGTACGAAAAACTGTTTTTT.

The chain is built from TRBV4-2 and TRBJ2-3, with 8 bases fitting TRBD2. This CDR3 is built from 17 residues. From germline, CDR1 is LGHNA and CDR2 YNFKEQ. With 4 bases clipped from V and 2 bases from J, the junction kept 11 bases outside the gene matches. This CDR3 is CASSPVGQRGPTDTQYF. In DNA form, the CDR3 reads TGTGCCAGCAGCCCCGTGGGGCAGCGGGGGCCCACAGATACGCAGTATTTT.

The CDR3 here is CASSFYWGEGDYGYTF. The CDR3 region has the DNA TGTGCCAGCAGCTTCTATTGGGGGGAAGGTGACTATGGCTACACCTTC. J is TRBJ1-2 and V is TRBV5-6, with D tentatively TRBD1 (5 bases). Germline CDR1 is SGHDT and CDR2 is YYEEEE. CDR3 length: 16 amino acids. Trimming cost V 2 bases and J 3 bases, with 17 bases left between them.

In its sample, this clone was seen a few times. The chain employs TRBV30 and TRBJ1-5; 10 nucleotides agree with TRBD1. Trimming at V came to 5 bases and at J to 3 bases, leaving 4 bases not matched to a gene. From germline, CDR1 is GTSNPN and CDR2 SVGIG (reference sequence). The CDR3 length is 14 residues. CDR3 sequence reads: CAWDRGQVNQPQHF. CDR3 DNA sequence: TGTGCCTGGGACAGGGGGCAAGTCAATCAGCCCCAGCATTTT.

V is TRBV7-9 and J is TRBJ1-3; 7 nucleotides line up with TRBD1. The CDR3 sequence is 15 residues long. V shed 7 bases and J 5 bases; nucleotides not matched to a gene: 11. Germline CDR1 is SEHNR and CDR2 is FQNEAQ (reference sequence). CDR3 protein: CASTPDRVGRNTIYF. The DNA of the CDR3 is TGTGCCAGCACCCCAGACAGGGTCGGACGAAACACCATATATTTT. Combining the CDR3 with reference TRBV7-9 and TRBJ1-3 gives the whole variable domain DTGVSQNPRHKITKRGQNVTFRCDPISEHNRLYWYRQTLGQGPEFLTYFQNEAQLEKSRLLSDRFSAERPKGSFSTLEIQRTEQGDSAMYLCASTPDRVGRNTIYFGEGSWLTVV.

The chain recombines TRBV3-1 (or the pseudogene TRBV3-2) with TRBJ2-7, with D maybe TRBD2 (6 bases). The germline gives CDR1 LGHDT, CDR2 YNNKEL (reference sequence). V was cut by 2 bases and J by 0 bases, with 14 bases left in between. The CDR3 totals 16 residues. CDR3 in amino acids: CASSQQGDWSSYEQYF. The CDR3 bases are TGTGCCAGCAGCCAACAAGGGGACTGGAGCTCCTACGAGCAGTACTTC.

This clone occurred once. J is TRBJ2-2 and V is TRBV4-3; D remains ambiguous. The CDR3 is 15 residues long. Germline V gives CDR1 LGHNA, CDR2 YSLEER. V was trimmed by 6 bases and J by 2 bases, leaving 13 bases between them. Here the CDR3 DNA reads TGCGCCAGCAGACCAGAGGCAGTCAACACCGGGGAGCTGTTTTTT. This encodes CASRPEAVNTGELFF.

The rearrangement uses TRBV6-5 and TRBJ2-2, with TRBD1 as a possible D gene (5 bases). This CDR3 contains 15 residues. V shed 10 bases and J shed 0 bases, with 15 bases lying between them. CDR1 is MNHEY, CDR2 SVGAGI, per germline. The CDR3 DNA follows: TGTGCCACCAAGGGGCCATTAGCGAACACCGGGGAGCTGTTTTTT. Translated, it gives CATKGPLANTGELFF.

This clone appeared a single time. The V call is TRBV7-3, the J call TRBJ2-4, with D possibly TRBD1 on 6 matching bases. The ends were cut back, 3 bases at V and 11 bases at J, with 14 bases in the middle. This CDR3 contains 13 residues. CDR1 is SGHTA and CDR2 is FQGTGA in the germline V gene. The CDR3 nucleotides read TGTGCCAGCAGCTTGGGTTCAGAGGGGGTTCAGTACTTC. Amino acid sequence: CASSLGSEGVQYF.

This chain uses TRBV6-5 with TRBJ1-3, with a weak D call TRBD1 (5 bases). The CDR3 runs to 16 residues. CDR1 MNHEY and CDR2 SVGAGI come from the germline V gene. The V and J ends lost 2 bases and 0 bases respectively, with 11 bases between them. Here the CDR3 reads CASSYSDSYSGNTIYF. In DNA form, the CDR3 reads TGTGCCAGCAGTTACAGTGACAGCTACTCTGGAAACACCATATATTTT.

This chain uses TRBV6-5 with TRBJ1-5; D is ambiguous. Germline CDR1 reads MNHEY; CDR2 reads SVGAGI. The CDR3 is 14 amino acids. V gave up 6 bases and J gave up 3 bases, with 12 bases separating them. The CDR3 reads CASSSHAPNQPQHF. The CDR3 nucleotides read TGTGCCAGCAGCTCTCACGCCCCCAATCAGCCCCAGCATTTT.

The rearrangement uses TRBV7-4 and TRBJ2-3; the D gene is possibly TRBD2 (5 bases). The germline V gene encodes CDR1 SGHVT and CDR2 SQSDAQ. V lost 4 bases, J lost 4 bases, and 12 bases lay in between. The CDR3 loop spans 14 amino acids. The CDR3 loop reads CASSWTLLSDTQYF. In nucleotides, the CDR3 is TGTGCCAGCAGCTGGACTTTACTATCAGATACGCAGTATTTT.

The chain links TRBV5-4 to TRBJ2-7; TRBD1 might be the D (5 bases). CDR3 length: 14 amino acids. CDR1 SGHNT and CDR2 YYREEE come from the germline V gene (reference sequence). V shed 3 bases and J shed 1 base, with 11 bases lying between them. The CDR3 region is CASSSVQASYEQYF. CDR3 nucleotide sequence: TGTGCCAGCAGCTCTGTACAGGCTTCCTACGAGCAGTACTTC.

A single count supports this clone. The chain recombines TRBV7-9 with TRBJ1-3, with unresolved D. The CDR3 totals 15 residues. In germline, CDR1 is SEHNR, CDR2 FQNEAQ (reference sequence). The ends were cut back, 0 bases at V and 3 bases at J, with 9 bases in the middle. The CDR3 nucleotides are TGTGCCAGCAGCTTAGCGCGGGTTGGTGGAAACACCATATATTTT. The encoded protein is CASSLARVGGNTIYF.

The chain carries TRBV7-3 and TRBJ1-6; tentatively, D is TRBD1 (6 bases). CDR1 and CDR2 from the germline V gene are SGHTA and FQGTGA. V was pared by 4 bases and J by 7 bases, with 8 bases between. This CDR3 is 13 amino acids long. The CDR3 DNA follows: TGTGCCAGCAGCTCGACAGGAAATTCACCCCTCCACTTT. This gives the protein CASSSTGNSPLHF.

The chain couples TRBV30 to TRBJ2-3; 7 nucleotides align to TRBD1. Trimming removed 3 bases from V and 6 bases from J; junction bases left unmatched: 6. CDR3 length: 13 residues. CDR1 is GTSNPN and CDR2 is SVGIG in the germline V gene (reference sequence). CDR3 protein: CAWSSAGGDTQYF. The CDR3 DNA sequence: TGTGCCTGGAGCTCAGCAGGGGGTGATACGCAGTATTTT.